This T cell receptor beta chain originates from a study of CD8+ T cells in alopecia areata. General study points: Possibly as an HLA-related effect, TCR sharing across patients appeared less clear than in mice.

The sample's treatment: oral pan-JAK inhibitor, 5-10 mg twice daily. RNA extraction and reverse transcription yielded cDNA as sequencing template. Sequencing was performed with immunoSEQ multiplex PCR; in TCRdb, only in-frame clones are kept and a portion is missing. This sample has approximately 170,000 clones, with 60% to 75% found just once. Details on this clone: What it binds is unknown.

Germline V gene lookup returns CDR1 SGHTA and CDR2 FQGNSA. With 1 base removed from V and 2 bases from J, the gap between germline ends came to 6 bases. There are 13 residues in the CDR3. Source: CD4+ T cells sorted from blood, taken at week 24, from a patient treated with tofacitinib. The gene calls are TRBV7-2 and TRBJ2-7; D not certain. The TCR sequence derives from a human donor with alopecia areata. CDR3 sequence: CASSLVLAYEQYF. CDR3 nucleotide sequence: TGTGCCAGCAGCTTAGTGTTAGCCTACGAGCAGTACTTC.